The T cell receptor beta chain described here comes from a study of regulatory T cells in long-lasting Graves disease. Time point meaning: newly diagnosed GD, antithyroid drugs for less than 3 months. Construction of the TCR library relied on RNA isolated from PBMCs. Libraries of TCR beta came from iRepertoire HTBI primers plus Arm-PCR of CDR3 regions. Via MiXCR, TCRdb re-called the multiplex PCR reads, giving one row per CDR3 protein. The sample contains roughly 420,000 distinct CDR3 sequences, around 15% of which appear only once. General study results and limits: With persistent disease, TRBV28, TRBJ1-2 and TRBJ2-5 were the favored segments. Since the sample size was small, accuracy may have been reduced. Persistent Graves' cases showed lower TCR diversity than newly diagnosed cases.

V trimming: 0 bases; J trimming: 1 base; junction bases outside the gene matches: 4. This CDR3 is 15 amino acids long. Germline V CDR1 and CDR2: SGHRS, YFSETQ. This clonotype was seen many times. Its target is unknown. These sequences were also reported in another study, on T cells in Graves' hyperthyroidism and ophthalmopathy. That report adds: Criteria for exclusion of patients were uncontrolled infection, other autoimmune disease, pregnancy or lactation.

This sequence joins TRBV5-1 and TRBJ2-7; 7 bases align to TRBD2. The receptor comes from a young woman with Graves disease. Sequencing used peripheral blood mononuclear cells (PBMCs), obtained at new diagnosis, from a patient treated with antithyroid drugs. In nucleotides, the CDR3 is TGCGCCAGCAGCTTGGATCTAGCGGAGTCCTACGAGCAGTACTTC. This gives the protein CASSLDLAESYEQYF.